This TCR beta chain came from a study of cytomegalovirus exposure and HLA in healthy donors. Findings and caveats of the study: Most TCR sequences proved rare, with some public TCRs found in many donors.

Here immunoSEQ multiplex PCR was the method, and the copy in TCRdb shows in-frame clones only, minus some. The sample yields some 150,000 clones, around 90% seen once. The CDR3 is 12 amino acids. CDR1 is SQVTM, CDR2 ANQGSEA, per germline. The trim removed 6 bases at V and 6 bases at J, leaving 6 bases unmatched. As concerns this clone: Its specificity is unknown.

Sequenced material: PBMCs. The clonotype was recovered from a man between 18 and 35 years old in good health and CMV-seronegative. The V call is TRBV29-1, the J call TRBJ1-2; 8 bases map to TRBD1. CDR3 DNA sequence: TGCAGCGTAGCACAGGGGGTAAATGGCTACACCTTC. This gives the protein CSVAQGVNGYTF.